This T cell receptor beta chain was documented in a study of blood T cell repertoires in COVID-19. Study overall: The United States, Italy and Spain provided the acute and convalescent COVID-19 samples. From T cells, B-cell-depleted T cells, or PBMCs came the material, which was cDNA or gDNA.

The CDR3 spans 14 residues. The germline V and J ends were trimmed by 5 bases and 3 bases, with 13 bases remaining between them. The germline gives CDR1 MDHEN, CDR2 SYDVKM. Authors' processing steps: Reference gene primers were amplified, and this amplification served to estimate nucleated cell counts. Here immunoSEQ multiplex PCR was the method, and the copy in TCRdb shows in-frame clones only, minus some. V and J calls and clone size are those listed in that table; D and trimming were worked out from the DNA. The repertoire includes about 70,000 clones, approximately 80% of them detected once, and around 4.8% sits in the top ten.

Source material: peripheral blood. The chain couples TRBV28 to TRBJ1-2, with TRBD1 as a possible D gene (5 bases). This TCR derives from an elderly woman with active or convalescent COVID-19. The CDR3 DNA reads TGTGCCAGCAGTCTTGGAGGGGCCCACTATGGCTACACCTTC. Protein: CASSLGGAHYGYTF.